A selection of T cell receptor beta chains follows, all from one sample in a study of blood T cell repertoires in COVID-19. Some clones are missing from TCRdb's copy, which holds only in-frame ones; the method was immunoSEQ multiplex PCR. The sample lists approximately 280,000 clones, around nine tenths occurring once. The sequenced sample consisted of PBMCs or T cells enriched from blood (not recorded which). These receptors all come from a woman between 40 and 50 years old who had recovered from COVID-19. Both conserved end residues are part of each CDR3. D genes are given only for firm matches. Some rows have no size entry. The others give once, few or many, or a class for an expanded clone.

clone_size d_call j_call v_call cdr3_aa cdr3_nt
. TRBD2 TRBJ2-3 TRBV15 CATSRTTSGVADTQYF TGTGCCACCAGCAGGACGACTAGCGGGGTCGCAGATACGCAGTATTTT
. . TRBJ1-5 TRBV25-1 CASSDGGYSNQPQHF TGTGCCAGCAGTGATGGGGGGTATAGCAATCAGCCCCAGCATTTT
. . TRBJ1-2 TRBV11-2 CASSPRGADGYTF TGTGCCAGCAGCCCACGGGGGGCCGATGGCTACACCTTC
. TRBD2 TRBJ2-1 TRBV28 CASSSGTSGTSEQFF TGTGCCAGCAGTAGTGGGACTAGCGGGACGAGTGAGCAGTTCTTC
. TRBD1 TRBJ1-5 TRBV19 CASSTLTGRRRLIQPQHF TGTGCCAGTAGTACCCTGACAGGGCGGCGCCGTCTAATTCAGCCCCAGCATTTT
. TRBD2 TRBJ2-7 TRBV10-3 CASGGTSGSLYEQYF TGTGCCTCCGGGGGGACTAGCGGGAGCCTCTACGAGCAGTACTTC
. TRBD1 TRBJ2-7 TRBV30 CAWSVNLGQGFPYEQYF TGTGCCTGGAGTGTAAATCTGGGACAGGGGTTCCCCTACGAGCAGTACTTC
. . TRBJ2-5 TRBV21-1 CASSKRTGAQYF TGTGCCAGCAGCAAACGCACAGGGGCCCAGTACTTC
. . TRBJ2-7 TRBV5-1 CASSSGLTSYEQYF TGCGCCAGCAGTTCCGGCTTAACTAGCTACGAGCAGTACTTC
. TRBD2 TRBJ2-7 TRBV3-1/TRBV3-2 CASSQGLAGAYEQYF TGTGCCAGCAGCCAAGGCCTAGCGGGAGCCTACGAGCAGTACTTC
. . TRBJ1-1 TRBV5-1 CASSLAGHDTEAFF TGCGCCAGCAGCTTGGCAGGACACGACACTGAAGCTTTCTTT
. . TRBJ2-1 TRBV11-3 CASSTGFADEQFF TGTGCCAGCAGCACAGGGTTCGCGGATGAGCAGTTCTTC
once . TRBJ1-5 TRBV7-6 CASSTGKQPQHF TGTGCCAGCAGTACAGGGAAACAGCCCCAGCATTTT
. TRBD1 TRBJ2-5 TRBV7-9 CASSSGQGGKTQYF TGTGCCAGCAGCAGCGGACAGGGGGGAAAGACCCAGTACTTC
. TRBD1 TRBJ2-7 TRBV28 CASNRAPGQGAREQYF TGTGCCAGCAACCGGGCCCCGGGACAGGGGGCGCGGGAGCAGTACTTC
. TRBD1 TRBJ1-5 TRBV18 CATRGSGNQPQHF TGTGCCACCAGGGGGAGTGGAAATCAGCCCCAGCATTTT
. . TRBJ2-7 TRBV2 CASKVELSSYEQYF TGTGCCAGCAAAGTGGAGCTGAGCTCCTACGAGCAGTACTTC
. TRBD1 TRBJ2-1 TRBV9 CASSLSGTGYNEQFF TGTGCCAGCAGCCTATCCGGGACAGGCTACAATGAGCAGTTCTTC
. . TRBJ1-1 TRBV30 CAWSVGGDTEAFF TGTGCCTGGAGTGTTGGGGGCGACACTGAAGCTTTCTTT
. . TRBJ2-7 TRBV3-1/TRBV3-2 CASSQDRGEQYF TGTGCCAGCAGCCAAGATAGGGGCGAGCAGTACTTC
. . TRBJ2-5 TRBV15 CATSREPGETQYF TGTGCCACCAGCAGAGAGCCAGGAGAGACCCAGTACTTC
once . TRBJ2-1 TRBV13 CASSVPGLQSSYNEQFF TGTGCCAGCAGCGTACCGGGACTCCAGAGCTCCTACAATGAGCAGTTCTTC
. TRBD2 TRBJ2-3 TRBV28 CASSYFLKGLAGGPDTQYF TGTGCCAGCAGTTATTTCCTGAAGGGACTAGCGGGAGGGCCAGATACGCAGTATTTT
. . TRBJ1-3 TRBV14 CASSQWNRISGNTIYF TGTGCCAGCAGCCAATGGAACAGGATCTCTGGAAACACCATATATTTT
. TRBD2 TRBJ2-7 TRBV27 CASSPTSRYEQYF TGTGCCAGCAGTCCGACTAGCCGGTACGAGCAGTACTTC
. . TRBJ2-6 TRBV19 CASRDTGANVLTF TGTGCCAGCCGGGACACTGGGGCCAACGTCCTGACTTTC
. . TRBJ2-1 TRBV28 CASSLTFILPQDKSSYNEQFF TGTGCCAGCAGTTTAACTTTTATTCTGCCTCAGGACAAGAGCTCCTACAATGAGCAGTTCTTC
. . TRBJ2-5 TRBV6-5 CASSYSGTTETQYF TGTGCCAGCAGTTACTCCGGGACAACAGAGACCCAGTACTTC
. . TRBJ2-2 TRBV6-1 CASSDLRDHVRELFF TGTGCCAGCAGTGACCTCCGGGATCACGTCCGGGAGCTGTTTTTT
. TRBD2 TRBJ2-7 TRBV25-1 CASSGKREYYEQYF TGTGCCAGCAGTGGGAAGCGGGAATACTACGAGCAGTACTTC
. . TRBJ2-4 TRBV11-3 CASSSGERDIQYF TGTGCCAGCAGCTCGGGGGAAAGGGACATTCAGTACTTC
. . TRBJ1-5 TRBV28 CASSSAGTTFLLGQPQHF TGTGCCAGCAGTTCCGCCGGGACAACCTTCCTCCTGGGACAGCCCCAGCATTTT
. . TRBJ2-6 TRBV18 CASSHLDSSGANVLTF TGTGCCAGCTCACATCTCGACAGCTCTGGGGCCAACGTCCTGACTTTC
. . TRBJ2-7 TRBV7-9 CASSSYRLPLRREQYF TGTGCCAGCAGCTCCTACAGGTTGCCGTTGCGTAGAGAGCAGTACTTC
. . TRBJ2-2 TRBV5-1 CASGTAPPQVGERAGELFF TGCGCCAGCGGAACTGCTCCCCCCCAAGTAGGGGAACGCGCCGGGGAGCTGTTTTTT
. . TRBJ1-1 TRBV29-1 CSARYTEAFF TGCAGCGCCCGTTACACTGAAGCTTTCTTT
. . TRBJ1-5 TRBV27 CASSFERRHSGNQPQHF TGTGCCAGCAGTTTTGAGCGGAGACACTCCGGGAATCAGCCCCAGCATTTT
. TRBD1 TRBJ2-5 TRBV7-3 CASSLSGQFEETQYF TGTGCCAGCAGCTTATCGGGACAGTTTGAAGAGACCCAGTACTTC
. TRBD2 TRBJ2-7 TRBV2 CASSGASGSSEQYF TGTGCCAGCAGTGGGGCTAGCGGGAGCTCCGAGCAGTACTTC
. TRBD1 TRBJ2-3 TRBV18 CASSPQGTGGTDTQYF TGTGCCAGCTCACCACAGGGGACAGGGGGCACAGATACGCAGTATTTT
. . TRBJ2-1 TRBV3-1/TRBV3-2 CASSQNPGRGEQFF TGTGCCAGCAGCCAAAATCCCGGGAGAGGTGAGCAGTTCTTC